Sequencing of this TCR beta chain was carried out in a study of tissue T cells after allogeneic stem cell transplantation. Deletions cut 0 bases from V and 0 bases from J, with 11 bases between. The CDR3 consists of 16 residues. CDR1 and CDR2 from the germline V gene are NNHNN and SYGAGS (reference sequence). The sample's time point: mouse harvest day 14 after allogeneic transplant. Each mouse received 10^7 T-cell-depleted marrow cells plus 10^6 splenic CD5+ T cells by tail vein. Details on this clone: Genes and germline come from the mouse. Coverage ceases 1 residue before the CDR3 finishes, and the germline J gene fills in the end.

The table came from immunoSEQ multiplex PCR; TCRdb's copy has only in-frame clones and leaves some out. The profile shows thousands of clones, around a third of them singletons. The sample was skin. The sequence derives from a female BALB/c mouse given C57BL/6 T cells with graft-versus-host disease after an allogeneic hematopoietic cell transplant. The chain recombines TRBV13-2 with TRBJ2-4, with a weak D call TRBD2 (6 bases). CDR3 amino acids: CASGDAWGPSQNTLYF. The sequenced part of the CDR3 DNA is TGTGCCAGCGGTGATGCCTGGGGCCCTAGTCAAAACACCTTGTAC.